Listed here are 13 T cell receptor beta chains from one sample, sequenced in a study of CD8+ T cells in alopecia areata. Extracted from the samples, RNA was reverse transcribed into cDNA to serve as the sequencing template. Libraries were prepared by immunoSEQ multiplex PCR; TCRdb keeps only in-frame clonotypes and omits some of them. This sample has 120,000 or so clones; around 50% occur once, and the top ten carry 10% to 13%. Source material: NKG2D-low CD8+ T cells sorted from blood. The receptors were sampled from a human donor with alopecia areata.

The V gene is TRBV27, the J gene TRBJ2-5; D is perhaps TRBD1 or TRBD2 (6 bases each). The CDR3 extends over 15 amino acids. Trimming shortened V by 8 bases and J by 5 bases, and 21 bases separated the two germline ends. Germline values: CDR1 MNHEY, CDR2 SMNVEV (reference sequence). The CDR3: CASAGGGSLQETQYF. CDR3 sequence (DNA): TGTGCCAGCGCCGGAGGGGGGAGTCTTCAGGAGACCCAGTACTTC.

V and J are TRBV7-8 and TRBJ2-2; no reliable D call. This CDR3 has 16 residues. Trimming took off 1 base at V and 4 bases at J, with 13 bases between the two ends. Germline values: CDR1 SGHVS, CDR2 FQNEAQ. The CDR3 region has the DNA TGTGCCAGCAGCTTAGGGTTATACAGTTCCACCGGGGAGCTGTTTTTT. Protein product: CASSLGLYSSTGELFF.

The rearrangement uses TRBV4-1 and TRBJ1-5; D is unresolved. Trimming took 7 bases from V and 0 from J, leaving 13 bases between them. Germline assignment: CDR1 MGHRA and CDR2 YSYEKL. The CDR3 consists of 15 residues. The CDR3 region has the DNA TGCGCCAGCAATCCGAACTTTGATAGCAATCAGCCCCAGCATTTT. Translating gives CASNPNFDSNQPQHF.

The CDR3 spells CASSLAGGSTYEQYF. DNA of the CDR3: TGTGCCAGCAGCTTAGCCGGCGGGAGTACCTACGAGCAGTACTTC. The rearrangement joins TRBV11-2 to TRBJ2-7, with 7 bases that match TRBD2. The trim removed 1 base at V and 2 bases at J, leaving 5 bases unmatched. The germline gives CDR1 SGHAT, CDR2 FQNNGV. The CDR3 runs 15 residues.

This sequence joins TRBV6-5 and TRBJ2-1, with 9 nucleotides matching TRBD2. Per the germline V gene, CDR1 is MNHEY and CDR2 is SVGAGI. CDR3 length equals 15 residues. With 2 bases clipped from V and 6 bases from J, the junction kept 5 bases outside the gene matches. The CDR3 region has the DNA TGTGCCAGCAGTTACGGGCTAGCGGGGCCCAATGAGCAGTTCTTC. Translating gives CASSYGLAGPNEQFF.

As to this clone: Distinct nucleotide sequences in the sample also encode this CDR3. This rearrangement joins TRBV9 to TRBJ2-2, with D hard to call. This CDR3 is 13 amino acids long. Deletions cut 0 bases from V and 4 bases from J, with 4 bases between. The germline gives CDR1 SGDLS, CDR2 YYNGEE. CDR3 sequence reads: CASSVGGTGELFF. Here the CDR3 DNA reads TGTGCCAGCAGCGTAGGGGGCACCGGGGAGCTGTTTTTT.

The V and J genes are TRBV25-1 and TRBJ2-3; D is unresolved. V was clipped by 6 bases and J by 8 bases, with 9 bases between them. Germline V gene data show CDR1 as MGHDK and CDR2 as SYGVNS. This CDR3 is 11 amino acids long. CDR3 bases: TGTGCCAGCAGCGGGTTAAGTACGCAGTATTTT. This codes for CASSGLSTQYF.

The chain couples TRBV14 to TRBJ2-3, with 11 bases lining up with TRBD2. Losses at the gene ends were 8 bases for V and 4 bases for J; bases not matched to a gene: 8. The CDR3 length is 15 residues. From germline, CDR1 is SGHDN and CDR2 FVKESK. The CDR3 DNA sequence: TGTGCCAGCGCTCTGACTAGCGGGGTAGCAGATACGCAGTATTTT. Amino acids: CASALTSGVADTQYF. The whole variable domain, remainder taken from reference TRBV14 and TRBJ2-3, is EAGVTQFPSHSVIEKGQTVTLRCDPISGHDNLYWYRRVMGKEIKFLLHFVKESKQDESGMPNNRFLAERTGGTYSTLKVQPAELEDSGVYFCASALTSGVADTQYFGPGTRLTVL.

The rearrangement uses TRBV30 and TRBJ1-4; no definite D call. Germline V gene data show CDR1 as GTSNPN and CDR2 as SVGIG (reference sequence). The CDR3 runs to 14 residues. Trimming shortened V by 0 bases and J by 0 bases, and 5 bases separated the two germline ends. CDR3 residues: CAWSVSATNEKLFF. The CDR3 coding sequence is TGTGCCTGGAGTGTAAGTGCAACTAATGAAAAACTGTTTTTT. Complete variable domain (other parts from reference TRBV30 and TRBJ1-4): SQTIHQWPATLVQPVGSPLSLECTVEGTSNPNLYWYRQAAGRGLQLLFYSVGIGQISSEVPQNLSASRPQDRQFILSSKKLLLSDSGFYLCAWSVSATNEKLFFGSGTQLSVL.

This clone was seen more than once but under ten times. This same CDR3 is encoded by further DNA sequences in the sample. This sequence joins TRBV29-1 and TRBJ1-1; 10 bases match TRBD1. V lost 4 bases, J lost 5 bases, and 4 bases stayed unmatched. CDR1 SQVTM and CDR2 ANQGSEA come from the germline V gene. The CDR3 has 13 amino acids. This chain's CDR3 is CSVGRDRGTEAFF. CDR3 DNA: TGCAGCGTTGGCCGGGACAGGGGTACTGAAGCTTTCTTT.

Only a few counts were recorded for this clone. The chain recombines TRBV28 with TRBJ2-1, with 7 bases matching TRBD1. The V segment lost 6 bases and the J segment 4 bases; nucleotides outside the gene matches: 9. The CDR3 has 15 amino acids. Germline V gene sequence: CDR1 MDHEN, CDR2 SYDVKM. The CDR3 DNA reads TGTGCCAGCAGCGCCGGGACAGCTCGATACAATGAGCAGTTCTTC. The encoded protein is CASSAGTARYNEQFF.

This chain uses TRBV29-1 with TRBJ2-1; 7 bases map to TRBD2. This CDR3 is built from 16 residues. Looked up from germline, CDR1 is SQVTM and CDR2 is ANQGSEA. The V segment lost 6 bases and the J segment 3 bases; nucleotides outside the gene matches: 14. The CDR3 sequence is CSVLPGSGIYYNEQFF. The CDR3 nucleotides read TGCAGCGTGCTCCCCGGGAGCGGGATATACTACAATGAGCAGTTCTTC.

This clone was seen a few times. CDR3 DNA: TGTGCCAGCAGTGTGGGGTTAACCTACAATGAGCAGTTCTTC. Its translation: CASSVGLTYNEQFF. The gene calls are TRBV27 and TRBJ2-1; unclear D gene. The CDR3 is 14 residues long. CDR1 MNHEY and CDR2 SMNVEV come from the germline V gene (reference sequence). Trimming shortened V by 5 bases and J by 2 bases, and 10 bases separated the two germline ends.